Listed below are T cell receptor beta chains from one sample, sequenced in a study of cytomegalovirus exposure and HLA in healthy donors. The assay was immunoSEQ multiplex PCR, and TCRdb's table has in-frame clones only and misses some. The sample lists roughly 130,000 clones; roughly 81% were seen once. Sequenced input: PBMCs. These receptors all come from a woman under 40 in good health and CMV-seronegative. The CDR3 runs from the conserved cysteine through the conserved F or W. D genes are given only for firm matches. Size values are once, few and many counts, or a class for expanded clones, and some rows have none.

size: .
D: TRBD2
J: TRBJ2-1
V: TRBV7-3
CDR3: CASSLSRGSYNEQFF
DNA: TGTGCCAGCAGCTTATCGCGGGGGTCCTACAATGAGCAGTTCTTC

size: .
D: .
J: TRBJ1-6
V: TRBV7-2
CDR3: CASRMAGRPNSPLHF
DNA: TGTGCCAGCCGGATGGCGGGCAGGCCTAATTCACCCCTCCACTTT

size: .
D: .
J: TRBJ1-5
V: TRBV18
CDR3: CASSPGGINQPQHF
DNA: TGTGCCAGCTCACCGGGGGGAATCAATCAGCCCCAGCATTTT

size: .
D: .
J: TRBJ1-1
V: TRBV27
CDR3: CASGGVGTEAFF
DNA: TGTGCCAGCGGCGGGGTGGGCACTGAAGCTTTCTTT

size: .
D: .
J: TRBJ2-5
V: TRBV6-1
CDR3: CASSGAGIQETQYF
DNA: TGTGCCAGCAGTGGGGCAGGGATCCAAGAGACCCAGTACTTC

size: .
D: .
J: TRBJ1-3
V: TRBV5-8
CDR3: CASRVSSGNTIYF
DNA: TGTGCCAGCAGGGTGAGCTCTGGAAACACCATATATTTT

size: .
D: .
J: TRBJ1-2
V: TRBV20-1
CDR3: CSATRDYGYTF
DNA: TGCAGTGCTACTAGAGACTATGGCTACACCTTC

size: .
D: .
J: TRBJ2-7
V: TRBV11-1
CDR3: CASSRGRDAYEQYF
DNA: TGTGCCAGCAGCCGAGGGCGGGACGCCTACGAGCAGTACTTC

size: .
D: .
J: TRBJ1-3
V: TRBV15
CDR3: CATREWGGKSGNTIYF
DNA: TGTGCCACCAGGGAATGGGGGGGGAAGTCTGGAAACACCATATATTTT

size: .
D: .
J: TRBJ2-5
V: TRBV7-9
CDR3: CASSSRPRDLQETQYF
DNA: TGTGCCAGCAGCTCAAGGCCCAGGGACTTACAAGAGACCCAGTACTTC

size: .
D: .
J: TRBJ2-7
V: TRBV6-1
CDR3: CASSARDNFYEQYF
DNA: TGTGCCAGCAGTGCCCGGGACAACTTCTACGAGCAGTACTTC

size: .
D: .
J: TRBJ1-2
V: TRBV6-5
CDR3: CASRGRGVGGYTF
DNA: TGTGCCAGCAGGGGGAGGGGGGTCGGAGGCTACACCTTC

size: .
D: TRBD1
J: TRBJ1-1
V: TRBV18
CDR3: CASRQGANTEAFF
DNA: TGTGCCAGCCGACAGGGTGCAAACACTGAAGCTTTCTTT

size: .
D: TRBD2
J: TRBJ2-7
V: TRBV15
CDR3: CATSRGEGKQYF
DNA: TGTGCCACCAGCAGAGGGGAGGGGAAACAGTACTTC

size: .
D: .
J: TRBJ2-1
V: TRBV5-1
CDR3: CASSPPRVNEQFF
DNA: TGCGCCAGCAGCCCCCCGCGAGTCAATGAGCAGTTCTTC

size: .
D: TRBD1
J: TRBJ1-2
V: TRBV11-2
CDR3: CASSLIAGGYGYGYTF
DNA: TGTGCCAGCAGCCTGATCGCAGGGGGTTATGGCTATGGCTACACCTTC

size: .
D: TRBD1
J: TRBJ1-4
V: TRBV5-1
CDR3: CASSPDRENEKLFF
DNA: TGCGCCAGCAGCCCCGACAGGGAAAATGAAAAACTGTTTTTT

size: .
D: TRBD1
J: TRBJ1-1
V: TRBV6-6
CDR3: CASSYSPLTGGTEAFF
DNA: TGTGCCAGCAGTTACTCGCCGTTAACAGGGGGCACTGAAGCTTTCTTT

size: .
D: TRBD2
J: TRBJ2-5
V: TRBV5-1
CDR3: CASSLDPGGSDQYF
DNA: TGCGCCAGCAGCTTGGATCCGGGAGGCTCGGACCAGTACTTC

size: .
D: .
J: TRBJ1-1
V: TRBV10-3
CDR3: CAISDGNTEAFF
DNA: TGTGCCATCAGTGACGGGAACACTGAAGCTTTCTTT

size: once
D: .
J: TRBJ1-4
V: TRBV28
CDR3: CASSPGGGATNEKLFF
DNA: TGTGCCAGCAGCCCCGGGGGAGGGGCAACTAATGAAAAACTGTTTTTT

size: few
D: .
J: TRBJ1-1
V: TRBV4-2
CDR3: CASSLRERNTEAFF
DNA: TGTGCCAGCAGCCTCCGGGAGAGGAACACTGAAGCTTTCTTT

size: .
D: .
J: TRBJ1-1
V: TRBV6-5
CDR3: CASSYSGPEKEAFF
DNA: TGTGCCAGCAGTTACTCGGGCCCTGAGAAGGAAGCTTTCTTT

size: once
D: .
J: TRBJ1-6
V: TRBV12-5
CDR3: CARANKTTDGNSPLHF
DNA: TGTGCTAGGGCTAACAAGACGACAGACGGTAATTCACCCCTCCACTTT

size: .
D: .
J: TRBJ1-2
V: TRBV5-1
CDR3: CASSIGQSKVYGYTF
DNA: TGCGCCAGCAGCATAGGACAGAGTAAGGTCTATGGCTACACCTTC

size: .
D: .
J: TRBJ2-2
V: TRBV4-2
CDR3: CASSQDEGGRNTGELFF
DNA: TGTGCCAGCAGCCAAGACGAAGGAGGGCGGAACACCGGGGAGCTGTTTTTT

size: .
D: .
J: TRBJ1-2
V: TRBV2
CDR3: CASSDRFIYGYTF
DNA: TGTGCCAGCAGTGATAGATTTATCTATGGCTACACCTTC

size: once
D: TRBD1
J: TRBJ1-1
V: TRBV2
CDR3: CASSPGTGGGTEAFF
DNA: TGTGCCAGCAGTCCCGGGACAGGGGGGGGGACTGAAGCTTTCTTT

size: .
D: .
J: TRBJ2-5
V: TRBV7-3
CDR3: CASSLNGGIQETQYF
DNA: TGTGCCAGCAGCTTAAACGGCGGTATCCAAGAGACCCAGTACTTC

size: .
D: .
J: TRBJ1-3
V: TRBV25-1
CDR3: CASSSGTSGNTIYF
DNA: TGTGCCAGCAGCAGCGGGACCTCTGGAAACACCATATATTTT

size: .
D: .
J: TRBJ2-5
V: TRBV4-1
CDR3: CASSQEVTGGQETQYF
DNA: TGCGCCAGCAGCCAAGAGGTTACAGGTGGGCAAGAGACCCAGTACTTC

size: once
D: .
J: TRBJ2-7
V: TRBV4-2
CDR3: CASSYSGQRAQSEQYF
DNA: TGTGCCAGCAGTTACTCCGGACAGAGGGCCCAAAGCGAGCAGTACTTC

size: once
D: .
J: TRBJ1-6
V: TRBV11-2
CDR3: CASSFSSGTVHPPLHF
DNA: TGTGCCAGCAGCTTCTCTTCCGGCACAGTTCATCCACCCCTCCACTTT

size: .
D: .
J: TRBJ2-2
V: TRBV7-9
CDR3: CASIQEAGELFF
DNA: TGTGCCAGCATCCAAGAGGCCGGGGAGCTGTTTTTT

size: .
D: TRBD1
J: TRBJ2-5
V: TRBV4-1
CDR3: CASSPYPGQDLAQYF
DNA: TGCGCCAGCAGCCCTTACCCGGGACAGGACCTGGCCCAGTACTTC

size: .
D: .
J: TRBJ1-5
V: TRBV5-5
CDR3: CASSPTWTLNQPQHF
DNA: TGTGCCAGCAGCCCGACATGGACTCTCAATCAGCCCCAGCATTTT

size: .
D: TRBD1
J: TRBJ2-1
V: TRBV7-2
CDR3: CASSIGQGAYNEQFF
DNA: TGTGCCAGCAGTATAGGACAGGGGGCCTACAATGAGCAGTTCTTC

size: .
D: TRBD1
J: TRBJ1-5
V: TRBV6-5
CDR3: CASSPGQANQPQHF
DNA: TGTGCCAGCAGTCCGGGACAGGCTAATCAGCCCCAGCATTTT

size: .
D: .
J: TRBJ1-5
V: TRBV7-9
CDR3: CASSQDSFNQPQHF
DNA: TGTGCCAGCAGCCAGGACAGCTTCAATCAGCCCCAGCATTTT

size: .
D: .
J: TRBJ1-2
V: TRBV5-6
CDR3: CASSPGHIYGYTF
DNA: TGTGCCAGCAGCCCGGGACATATCTATGGCTACACCTTC

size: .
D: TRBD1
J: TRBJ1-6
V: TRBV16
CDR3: CASSQSWTGDSPLHF
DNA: TGTGCCAGCAGCCAATCGTGGACAGGGGATTCACCCCTCCACTTT

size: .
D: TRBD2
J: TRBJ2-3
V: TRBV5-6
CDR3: CASSFSSGGLLTDTQYF
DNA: TGTGCCAGCAGCTTCTCTAGCGGGGGACTGCTCACAGATACGCAGTATTTT